The clone carrying this TCR beta chain was observed once. Its antigen is still unknown. Germline V lookup: CDR1 SGHRS, CDR2 YFSETQ. This CDR3 has 15 amino acids. Trimming pared 4 bases from V and 2 bases from J, leaving 16 bases between. The entry originates in a study of cytomegalovirus exposure and HLA in healthy donors. Points from the study as a whole: Donors were assumed by presence/absence analyses to have roughly uniform sequencing depth.

Primers included in the PCR were 60 Vbeta and 13 Jbeta primers. Here immunoSEQ multiplex PCR was the method, and the copy in TCRdb shows in-frame clones only, minus some. Of 110,000 to 150,000 clones in the sample, around four fifths are singletons; the top ten hold about 3.4%. J is TRBJ2-7 and V is TRBV5-1, with D perhaps matching TRBD2 (6 bases). The sequencing sample was made of PBMCs. The TCR sequence derives from a male donor in good health and CMV-seronegative. The CDR3 sequence: CASSQLTGAPYEQYF. The CDR3 coding sequence is TGCGCCAGCAGCCAGCTTACGGGAGCACCCTACGAGCAGTACTTC.